This record looks at one TCR beta chain sequence and its context. Its antigen is not identified. Sequencing was performed with immunoSEQ multiplex PCR; in TCRdb, only in-frame clones are kept and a portion is missing. The sample shows tens of thousands of clones, roughly 97% of them seen only once. The data were taken from a study of cytomegalovirus exposure and HLA in healthy donors. Overall study results and limits: Rarity marked most TCR sequences, yet some public TCRs occurred in many donors. A classifier reportedly called cytomegalovirus status with high sensitivity and specificity.

The CDR3 extends over 13 amino acids. The germline V and J ends were trimmed by 6 bases and 3 bases, with 9 bases remaining between them. Germline V gene lookup returns CDR1 WNHNN and CDR2 SYGVQD (reference sequence). The TCR sequence derives from a man between 18 and 29 years old in good health and CMV-seronegative. Input material: PBMCs. This chain links TRBV10-1 with TRBJ2-1, with D maybe TRBD2 (6 bases). The CDR3 bases are TGCGCCAGCAGCGGGAGTCTCTACAATGAGCAGTTCTTC. Its protein is CASSGSLYNEQFF.